Below are 19 T cell receptor beta chains sequenced from a single sample in a study of blood T cells in healthy people across ages. The second PCR ran roughly 7 to 12 cycles with a sample-barcoded 5' primer and J-beta primers. TCRdb called the 5' RACE reads again in MiXCR, with one record for every CDR3 protein. The sample holds 600,000 or so distinct CDR3 sequences, about 28% seen once. The sequencing input was blood. The receptors shown here come from a woman older than 75 in good health.

The chain combines TRBV4-1 with TRBJ1-2; 9 nucleotides agree with TRBD1. Germline CDR1 reads MGHRA; CDR2 reads YSYEKL. This CDR3 has 17 residues. Trimming at V came to 2 bases and at J to 3 bases, leaving 10 bases not matched to a gene. The CDR3 spells CASSQPRGQGQDYGYTF. CDR3 coding DNA: TGCGCCAGCAGCCAACCCCGGGGACAGGGTCAGGACTATGGCTACACCTTC.

The chain couples TRBV20-1 to TRBJ2-1; the match to TRBD1 covers 9 bases. CDR3 length: 16 residues. V gave up 4 bases and J gave up 0 bases; unmatched junction bases: 7. Germline V CDR1 and CDR2: DFQATT, SNEGSKA (reference sequence). The DNA for the CDR3 is TGCAGTGCTACCGTTCCGACAGGGGGCTCCTACAATGAGCAGTTCTTC. It translates to CSATVPTGGSYNEQFF.

This clonotype was seen a handful of times. One base away lies a much larger clone, so this may be a sequencing read error. The rearrangement uses TRBV6-5 and TRBJ2-1; D might be TRBD2 (5 bases). The CDR3 is 15 amino acids. Between the trimmed V and J ends, which lost 6 bases and 2 bases, there was a span of 14 bases. CDR1 is MNHEY and CDR2 is SVGAGI in the germline V gene. DNA of the CDR3: TGTGCCAGCAGGCCGGACTGGAGCCCCTACAATGAGCAGTTCTTC. Translating gives CASRPDWSPYNEQFF.

The chain uses TRBV20-1 and TRBJ2-5; tentatively, D is TRBD1 (6 bases). V lost 3 bases, J lost 5 bases, and 16 bases lay in between. The CDR3 spans 14 residues. Germline lookup yields CDR1 DFQATT and CDR2 SNEGSKA (reference sequence). The CDR3 reads CSARAQGLRETQYF. The DNA of the CDR3 is TGCAGTGCTAGGGCACAGGGCCTACGGGAGACCCAGTACTTC.

The chain uses TRBV7-2 and TRBJ1-6; unclear D gene. V was clipped by 1 base and J by 4 bases, with 14 bases between them. Germline V CDR1 and CDR2: SGHTA, FQGNSA. This CDR3 contains 17 residues. The CDR3 is CASSLVPSYKYNSPLHF. DNA for the CDR3: TGTGCCAGCAGCTTAGTCCCGAGTTACAAATATAATTCACCCCTCCACTTT. The full variable domain, with the rest looked up from reference TRBV7-2 and TRBJ1-6, is GAGVSQSPSNKVTEKGKDVELRCDPISGHTALYWYRQSLGQGLEFLIYFQGNSAPDKSGLPSDRFSAERTGGSVSTLTIQRTQQEDSAVYLCASSLVPSYKYNSPLHFGNGTRLTVT.

The sample holds a few counts of this clonotype. The rearrangement joins TRBV29-1 to TRBJ1-1; 8 bases fit TRBD1. The V gene end was trimmed by 5 bases and the J gene end by 4 bases; junction bases not matched to a gene: 6. The CDR3 is 13 amino acids. CDR1 and CDR2 from the germline V gene are SQVTM and ANQGSEA. CDR3 nucleotide sequence: TGCAGCGTTCCCCGACAGGGGAGCACTGAAGCTTTCTTT. Its protein is CSVPRQGSTEAFF.

Notes on this clonotype: This may come from a read error, since a much larger clone is one base off. The V and J genes are TRBV9 and TRBJ2-5; possible D gene TRBD2, 6 bases. Near its end, the DNA agrees better with TRBJ2-7, so the J call may be wrong. Looked up from germline, CDR1 is SGDLS and CDR2 is YYNGEE. This CDR3 spans 15 amino acids. CDR3 residues: CASSMGLVTSYEQYF. The CDR3 nucleotides are TGTGCCAGCAGCATGGGACTTGTGACCTCCTACGAGCAGTACTTC.

The sample holds a few counts of this clonotype. The chain links TRBV28 to TRBJ1-5, with a weak D call TRBD1 (5 bases). This CDR3 spans 13 amino acids. Looked up from germline, CDR1 is MDHEN and CDR2 is SYDVKM. Trimming stripped 11 bases from V and 0 bases from J, with 11 bases between. CDR3 sequence reads: CAVGENSNQPQHF. CDR3 DNA sequence: TGTGCCGTAGGGGAAAATAGCAATCAGCCCCAGCATTTT.

As concerns this clonotype: With a much larger clone just one base away, this may be a read error. The chain employs TRBV7-2 and TRBJ1-5; 11 bases line up with TRBD1. Losses at the gene ends were 5 bases for V and 12 bases for J; bases not matched to a gene: 9. CDR3 size: 14 residues. Per the germline V gene, CDR1 is SGHTA and CDR2 is FQGNSA. As DNA, the CDR3 is TGTGCCAGCAGCCCGGACAGGGGGCTCGGGCTCCAGCATTTT. It yields the protein CASSPDRGLGLQHF.

As to this clonotype: This could be a read error, since a much larger clone is one nucleotide away. The CDR3 DNA reads TGCAGTGCTCCTCCTACAGGGGGCGATGAGCAGTACTTC. Residues: CSAPPTGGDEQYF. The chain combines TRBV20-1 with TRBJ2-7, with 9 bases that match TRBD1. The CDR3 runs to 13 residues. V shed 5 bases, J shed 7 bases, and the junction held 9 bases outside the gene matches. Germline V gene data show CDR1 as DFQATT and CDR2 as SNEGSKA (reference sequence).

This clonotype has a count of ten or more. This chain joins TRBV5-1 and TRBJ2-3; unclear D gene. CDR1 and CDR2 from the germline V gene are SGHRS and YFSETQ. The CDR3 contains 14 residues. V lost 1 base to trimming and J lost 2 bases, with 8 bases between them. The CDR3 DNA reads as TGCGCCAGCAGCTTGAACAGAGACACAGATACGCAGTATTTT. Translation gives CASSLNRDTDTQYF.

There are many counts of this clonotype. A much bigger clone sits one base away, suggesting this may be a read error. The gene calls are TRBV7-2 and TRBJ2-4; 7 bases match TRBD1. CDR3 size: 15 residues. Germline V gene sequence: CDR1 SGHTA, CDR2 FQGNSA. J gave up 7 bases and V 1 base, and 7 bases lay outside the gene matches. CDR3 sequence reads: CASSLDWGRGNIQYF. The DNA for the CDR3 is TGTGCCAGCAGCTTAGATTGGGGCAGGGGGAACATTCAGTACTTC.

This clonotype was seen ten or more times. The chain joins TRBV2 to TRBJ2-7, with TRBD1 matching over 9 bases. The CDR3 length is 15 residues. Losses at the gene ends were 6 bases for V and 3 bases for J; bases not matched to a gene: 9. Germline CDR1 and CDR2: SNHLY and FYNNEI. In DNA form, the CDR3 reads TGTGCCAGCAGAGTACAGGGGGCAATTGTCTACGAGCAGTACTTC. Its protein product is CASRVQGAIVYEQYF. Full variable domain (outside the CDR3, taken from reference TRBV2 and TRBJ2-7): EPEVTQTPSHQVTQMGQEVILRCVPISNHLYFYWYRQILGQKVEFLVSFYNNEISEKSEIFDDQFSVERPDGSNFTLKIRSTKLEDSAMYFCASRVQGAIVYEQYFGPGTRLTVT.

The chain carries TRBV5-5 and TRBJ1-2; TRBD1 is a possible D gene (5 bases). Trimming stripped 0 bases from V and 8 bases from J, with 17 bases between. This CDR3 contains 15 residues. Germline-derived CDR1 and CDR2 are SGHKS and YYEKEE (reference sequence). Written as DNA, the CDR3 is TGTGCCAGCAGCTTGGCCCTGGGGGTTCCGTTGGGCTACACCTTC. Encoded protein: CASSLALGVPLGYTF.

Remarks on this clonotype: A much larger clone lies one base from this, so it may be a read error. The rearrangement links TRBV6-2 or TRBV6-3 to TRBJ2-1; TRBD2 matches 9 bases. The closer fit of TRBJ2-7 to the DNA end suggests the J call may be wrong. Germline CDR1 MNHEY, CDR2 SVGEGT. This CDR3 region has 15 residues. The CDR3: CASSSSGGFYNEQYF. The CDR3 nucleotides are TGTGCCAGCAGCTCAAGCGGGGGGTTTTACAATGAGCAGTACTTC.

To note about this clonotype: A read error may be the cause here, since a much bigger clone is one base away. J is TRBJ2-5 and V is TRBV7-9; tentatively, D is TRBD2 (5 bases). CDR3 length: 13 residues. V was shortened by 4 bases and J by 9 bases, with 15 bases between the two germline ends. Germline V gene data show CDR1 as SEHNR and CDR2 as FQNEAQ (reference sequence). The CDR3 is CASSSGVTEAQYF. In DNA, the CDR3 is TGTGCCAGCAGCTCTGGGGTAACGGAGGCCCAGTACTTC.

There are many counts of this clonotype. The CDR3, as DNA: TGCAGTGCCCGAGAGGCGCGACTAGGGGATACGCAGTATTTT. Translated, it gives CSAREARLGDTQYF. The J gene is TRBJ2-3, the V gene TRBV20-1; the D gene is possibly TRBD2 (6 bases). The CDR3 covers 14 residues. V shed 6 bases and J shed 6 bases, with 19 bases lying between them. From germline, CDR1 is DFQATT and CDR2 SNEGSKA (reference sequence).

This clonotype occurred many times. The chain carries TRBV30 and TRBJ2-3; 7 positions agree with TRBD1. CDR1 and CDR2 (germline): GTSNPN, SVGIG (reference sequence). Trimming cost V 3 bases and J 8 bases; bases outside gene matches: 8. The CDR3 has 13 amino acids. CDR3 bases: TGTGCCTGGAGGGAAGACAGGGCGGGTACGCAGTATTTT. This sequence encodes CAWREDRAGTQYF.

A remark on this clonotype: Lacking the conserved final phenylalanine or tryptophan, this CDR3 likely reflects a read error. This chain connects TRBV5-1 to TRBJ2-7; no clear D. The ends were cut back, 3 bases at V and 0 bases at J, with 1 base in the middle. This CDR3 comprises 11 residues. Germline CDR1 SGHRS, CDR2 YFSETQ. For the CDR3, the DNA is TGCGCCAGCAGCTCCTCCTACGAGCAGTACTGC. Residues: CASSSSYEQYC.